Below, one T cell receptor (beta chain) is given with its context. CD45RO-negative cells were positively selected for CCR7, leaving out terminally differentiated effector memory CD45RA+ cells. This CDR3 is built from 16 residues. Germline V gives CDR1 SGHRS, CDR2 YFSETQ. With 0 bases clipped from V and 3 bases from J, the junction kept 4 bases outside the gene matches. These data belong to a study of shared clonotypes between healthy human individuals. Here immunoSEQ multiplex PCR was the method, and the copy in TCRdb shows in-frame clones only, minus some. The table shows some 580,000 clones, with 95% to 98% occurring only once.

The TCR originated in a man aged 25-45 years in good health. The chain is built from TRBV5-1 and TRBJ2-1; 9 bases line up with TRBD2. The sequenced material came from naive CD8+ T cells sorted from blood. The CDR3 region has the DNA TGCGCCAGCAGCTTGGCGACTAGCGGATTCTACAATGAGCAGTTCTTC. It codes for CASSLATSGFYNEQFF.